This TCR beta chain was obtained from a study of shared clonotypes between healthy human individuals. As for the study in general: Contributing individuals were a couple of females and a few males aged 18 to 49.

Clones were read by immunoSEQ multiplex PCR, and TCRdb kept only the in-frame ones, dropping some. The sample records 1,500,000 or so clones, 97% to 99% being singletons. This CDR3 is built from 13 residues. V was shortened by 3 bases and J by 2 bases, with 8 bases between the two germline ends. Germline V gene sequence: CDR1 KGHSH, CDR2 LQKENI. The receptor was isolated from a man between 25 and 39 years old in good health. The rearrangement uses TRBV18 and TRBJ2-7; D remains ambiguous. The sample taken for sequencing was naive CD4+ T cells sorted from blood. Subset meaning: CD45RA+ positively selected. The DNA for the CDR3 is TGTGCCAGCTCACCTACCCCAACCTACGAGCAGTACTTC. Protein product: CASSPTPTYEQYF.